This T cell receptor beta chain was recorded in a study of PD-L1 blockade in urothelial cancer (dated by TCRdb to about 2017). At the level of the whole study: Therapy was started around 2014 for all patients, and atezolizumab 1,200 mg was administered intravenously every 3 weeks. About nine tenths of the roughly 29 patients were males with bladder-origin urothelial cancer, and about 65% of the 29 reported a prior smoking history. An ECOG performance status of 0 or 1 was recorded for the patients, and 0 to 3 prior chemotherapy regimens had been received by the patients. Blood samples were analyzed at two time points: 3 weeks after treatment start (second dose) and 6 weeks after treatment start. A median of roughly 140,000 T cells and some 90,000 unique TCRs was obtained from blood samples, and a median clonality of approximately 0.08 was observed. Somatic, immune and clinical correlates of response to PD-L1 blockade with atezolizumab in urothelial cancer were the focus of an exploratory multi-omic analysis. Pretreatment tumor samples, along with matched peripheral blood collected serially before and after atezolizumab treatment, underwent TCR sequencing. Durable clinical benefit meant progression-free survival longer than 6 months, and TCR features were also tested against progression-free and overall survival. In the same patients, whole exome sequencing and RNA sequencing of pretreatment tumors were performed in addition to TCR sequencing. Durable clinical benefit was achieved by nine patients and was not achieved by 20 patients. Pretreatment blood TCR-seq was available for nearly 30 patients, at least one posttreatment blood collection was obtained for around 25 patients, and tumor TCR-seq was available for around 25 patients.

As concerns this clone: Its target antigen remains unknown. One base away there is no much larger clone; base qualities are not given.

CDR1 and CDR2 are drawn from the germline V gene (reference sequence): MNHEY, SMNVEV. The CDR3 has 13 amino acids, counting the end cysteine and phenylalanine. Of the read, only the CDR3 DNA is kept; its 39 bases are in frame from base 1. V gives up 4 bases and J gives up 1 base, and the segment between their germline ends measures 7 bases. What the study reported, not specific to this receptor: A pretreatment peripheral blood TCR clonality below the median was linked to improved progression-free and overall survival. Because the sample size was small (n ≈ 27) and many exploratory analyses were performed, the results are intended to be hypothesis-generating. Greater expansion of tumor-associated TCR clones in peripheral blood 3 weeks after the start of treatment was observed in patients with durable benefit (n ≈ 22, p = 0.022).

The sample's time point label, in plain terms: peripheral blood 6 weeks after treatment start. A cohort of about 27 patients with locally advanced or metastatic urothelial carcinoma, treated at Memorial Sloan Kettering on a trial protocol, was included. Peripheral blood mononuclear cells were collected pretreatment and during treatment, with between 1 and 8 total time points per patient. The Qiagen DNeasy Blood extraction kit was used to purify genomic DNA from total PBMCs and tumor samples. PBMCs were collected pretreatment and during treatment, and were isolated and stored as previously described. Synthetic TCR analog templates were spiked into each PCR so that absolute template abundance could be estimated from read counts. TCRbeta CDR3 regions were amplified from genomic DNA with bias-controlled V and J gene primers using the immunoSEQ assay. Sequencing of rearranged TCRbeta segments was done at approximately 20X coverage. Regarding the original processing steps: Clustering was used to correct sequencing errors, and CDR3s were annotated against IMGT to assign V, D and J genes. Only productive TCRbeta rearrangements were used in downstream analyses, excluding out-of-frame or stop-codon sequences. Clonality was calculated as one minus the Shannon entropy normalized by the log of the number of unique productive sequences. Fisher's exact test with Benjamini-Hochberg correction, using a cutoff of adjusted p below 0.01, was how clones that differed between time points or between blood and tumor were identified. Held by TCRdb, this immuneACCESS table contains in-frame sequences only and omits some clones. Under half of the omission traces to an unresolved V gene where checked; the cause of the rest is unknown. V and J calls and clone size are those listed in that table; D and trimming were worked out from the DNA. This sample lists about 130,000 clones; roughly 83% were detected once. Roughly 2.4% of the sample rests with the top ten.

Recombination connected TRBV27 to TRBJ1-1, with no D gene named confidently. This clonotype originated in a middle-aged man with urothelial cancer. Specimen: PBMCs, collected around atezolizumab (anti-PD-L1) treatment. The CDR3 protein: CASSYRENTEAFF. The nucleotide sequence reads TGTGCCAGCAGTTACCGGGAGAACACTGAAGCTTTCTTT.